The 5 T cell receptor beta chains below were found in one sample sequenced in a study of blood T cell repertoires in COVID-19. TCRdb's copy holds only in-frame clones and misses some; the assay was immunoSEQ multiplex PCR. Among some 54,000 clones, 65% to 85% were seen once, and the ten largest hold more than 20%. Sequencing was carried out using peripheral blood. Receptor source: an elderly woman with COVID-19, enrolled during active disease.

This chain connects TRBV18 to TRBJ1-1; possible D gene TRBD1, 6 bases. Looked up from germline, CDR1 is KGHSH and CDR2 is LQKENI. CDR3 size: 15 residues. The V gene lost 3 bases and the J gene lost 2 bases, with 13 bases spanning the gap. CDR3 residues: CASSPVQGQNTEAFF. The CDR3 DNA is TGTGCCAGCTCACCGGTGCAGGGGCAAAACACTGAAGCTTTCTTT.

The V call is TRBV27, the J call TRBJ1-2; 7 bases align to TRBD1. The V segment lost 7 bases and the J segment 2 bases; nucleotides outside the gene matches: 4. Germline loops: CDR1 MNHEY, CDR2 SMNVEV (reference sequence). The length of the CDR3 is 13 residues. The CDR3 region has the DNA TGTGCCAGCACGGCAGGGGGAAACTATGGCTACACCTTC. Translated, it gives CASTAGGNYGYTF.

CDR3 amino acids: CASSYWGGQGIHEQYF. CDR3 sequence (DNA): TGTGCCAGCAGTTACTGGGGGGGACAGGGGATTCACGAGCAGTACTTC. This rearrangement joins TRBV6-6 to TRBJ2-7, with 10 bases that match TRBD1. Losses at the gene ends were 1 base for V and 5 bases for J; bases not matched to a gene: 8. There are 16 residues in the CDR3. Germline V gene sequence: CDR1 MNHNY, CDR2 SVGAGI (reference sequence).

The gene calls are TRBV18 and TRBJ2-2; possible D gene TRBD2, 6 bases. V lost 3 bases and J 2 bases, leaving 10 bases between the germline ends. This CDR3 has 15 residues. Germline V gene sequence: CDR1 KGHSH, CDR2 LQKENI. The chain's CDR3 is CASSPTSDNTGELFF. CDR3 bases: TGTGCCAGCTCACCGACTAGTGATAACACCGGGGAGCTGTTTTTT. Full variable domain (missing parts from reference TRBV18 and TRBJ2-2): NAGVMQNPRHLVRRRGQEARLRCSPMKGHSHVYWYRQLPEEGLKFMVYLQKENIIDESGMPKERFSAEFPKEGPSILRIQQVVRGDSAAYFCASSPTSDNTGELFFGEGSRLTVL.

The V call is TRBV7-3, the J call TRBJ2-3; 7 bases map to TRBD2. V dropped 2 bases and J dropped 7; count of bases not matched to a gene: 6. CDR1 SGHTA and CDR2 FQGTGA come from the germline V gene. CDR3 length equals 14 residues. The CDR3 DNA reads TGTGCCAGCAGCTTATACAGCGGGACCTATACGCAGTATTTT. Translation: CASSLYSGTYTQYF.